The present T cell receptor (beta chain) was sequenced within a study of vaccination effects on CD4 cells after COVID-19. Study at large: The median interval between the second dose and post-vaccine sampling was 72 days. Study results and limitations: Marked clonal contraction of both clone types appeared late after vaccination.

Regarding this clone: Its antigen is unknown.

The protocol was immunoSEQ multiplex PCR, while the TCRdb copy is restricted to in-frame clones and leaves out a portion. The sample shows 80,000 to 95,000 clones, roughly 80% of them seen only once. Before sequencing took place, the ViraFEST assay used viral peptide pools to expand antigen-specific CD4+ T cells. The culture ran for 9 to 11 days, and then CD4+ T cells were isolated. As their vaccination, participants received two doses of either BNT162b2 or mRNA-1273. Wells containing a few million PBMC each were cultured with roughly 10 IU/ml IL-2 and about 9.6 ug/ml peptides. Cultures got half-medium changes with IL-2 on days 3 and 7. Per germline, CDR1 KGHSH and CDR2 LQKENI. The CDR3 is 14 residues long. V dropped 3 bases and J dropped 2; count of bases not matched to a gene: 3.

The specimen was CD4+ T cells from PBMCs cultured with HCoV-OC43 spike peptides, collected after COVID-19 vaccination. Subset defined: HCoV-OC43 spike overlapping peptide pool stimulation. The sequence came from a human donor who received a COVID-19 vaccine. This chain links TRBV18 with TRBJ2-5, with 7 positions matching TRBD1. The chain's CDR3 is CASSPRGLQETQYF. The CDR3 DNA follows: TGTGCCAGCTCACCGAGGGGGCTTCAAGAGACCCAGTACTTC.